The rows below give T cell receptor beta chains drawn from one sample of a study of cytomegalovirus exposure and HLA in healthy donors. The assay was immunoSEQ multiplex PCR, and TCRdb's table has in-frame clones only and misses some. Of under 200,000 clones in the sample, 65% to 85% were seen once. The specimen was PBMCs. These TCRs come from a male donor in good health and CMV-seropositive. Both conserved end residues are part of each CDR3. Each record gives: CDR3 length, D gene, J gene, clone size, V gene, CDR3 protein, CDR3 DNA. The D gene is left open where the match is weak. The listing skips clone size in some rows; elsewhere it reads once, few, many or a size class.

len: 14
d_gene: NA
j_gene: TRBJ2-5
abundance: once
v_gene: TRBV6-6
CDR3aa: CASSYGQYQETQYF
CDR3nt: TGTGCCAGCAGTTACGGCCAGTACCAAGAGACCCAGTACTTC

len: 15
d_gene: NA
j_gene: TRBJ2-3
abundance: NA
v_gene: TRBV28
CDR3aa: CASSPGGQGTDTQYF
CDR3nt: TGTGCCAGCAGCCCTGGGGGCCAAGGGACAGATACGCAGTATTTT

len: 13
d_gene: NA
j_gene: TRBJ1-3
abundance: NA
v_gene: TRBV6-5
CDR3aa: CASSWTVGNTIYF
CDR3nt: TGTGCCAGCAGCTGGACAGTTGGAAACACCATATATTTT

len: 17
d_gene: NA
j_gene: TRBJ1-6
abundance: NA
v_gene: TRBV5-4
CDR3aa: CASSADRTSSYNSPLHF
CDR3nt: TGTGCCAGCAGCGCCGACAGGACGAGCTCCTATAATTCACCCCTCCACTTT

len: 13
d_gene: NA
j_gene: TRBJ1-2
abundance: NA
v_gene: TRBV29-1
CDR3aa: CSVGPDRNYGYTF
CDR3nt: TGCAGCGTTGGGCCGGACAGAAACTATGGCTACACCTTC

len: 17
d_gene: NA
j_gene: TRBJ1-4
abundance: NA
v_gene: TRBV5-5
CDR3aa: CASSLDKVFATNEKLFF
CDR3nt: TGTGCCAGCAGCCTTGACAAAGTCTTTGCAACTAATGAAAAACTGTTTTTT

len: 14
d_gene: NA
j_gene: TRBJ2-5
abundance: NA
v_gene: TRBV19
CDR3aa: CASSIGGNQETQYF
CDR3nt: TGTGCCAGTAGCATCGGGGGAAACCAAGAGACCCAGTACTTC

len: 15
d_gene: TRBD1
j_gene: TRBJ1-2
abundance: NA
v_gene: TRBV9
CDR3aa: CASSAGDSAVLRYTF
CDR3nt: TGTGCCAGCAGCGCAGGGGACAGCGCGGTTCTAAGGTACACCTTC

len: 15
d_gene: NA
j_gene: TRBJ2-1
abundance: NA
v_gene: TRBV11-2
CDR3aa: CASSYQPGQYNEQFF
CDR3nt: TGTGCCAGCAGCTATCAACCTGGACAGTACAATGAGCAGTTCTTC

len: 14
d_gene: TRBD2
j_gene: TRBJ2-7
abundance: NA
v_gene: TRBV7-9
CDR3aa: CSSSSRASGSEQYF
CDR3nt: TGTTCCAGCAGCTCCCGGGCTAGCGGAAGTGAGCAGTACTTC

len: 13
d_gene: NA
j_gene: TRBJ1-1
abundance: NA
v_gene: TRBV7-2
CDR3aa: CASSLAANTEAFF
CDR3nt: TGTGCCAGCAGCTTAGCAGCGAACACTGAAGCTTTCTTT

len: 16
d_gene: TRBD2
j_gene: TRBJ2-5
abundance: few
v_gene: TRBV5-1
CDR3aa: CASSLELAGVGETQYF
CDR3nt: TGCGCCAGCAGCTTGGAACTAGCGGGAGTTGGAGAGACCCAGTACTTC

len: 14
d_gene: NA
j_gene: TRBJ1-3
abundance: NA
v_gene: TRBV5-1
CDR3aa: CASSLAVSGNTIYF
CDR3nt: TGCGCCAGCAGCTTAGCTGTTTCTGGAAACACCATATATTTT

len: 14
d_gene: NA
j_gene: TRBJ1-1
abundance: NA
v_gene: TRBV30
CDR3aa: CAWSGSQGLTEAFF
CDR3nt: TGTGCCTGGAGTGGATCTCAGGGACTCACTGAAGCTTTCTTT

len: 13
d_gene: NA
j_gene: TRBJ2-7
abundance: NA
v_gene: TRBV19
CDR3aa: CASSRQFPYEQYF
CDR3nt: TGTGCCAGTAGTCGACAATTCCCCTACGAGCAGTACTTC

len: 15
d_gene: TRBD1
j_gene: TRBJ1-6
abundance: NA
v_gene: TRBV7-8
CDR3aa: CASSLAWTGDSPLHF
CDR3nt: TGTGCCAGCAGCTTAGCCTGGACAGGGGATTCACCCCTCCACTTT

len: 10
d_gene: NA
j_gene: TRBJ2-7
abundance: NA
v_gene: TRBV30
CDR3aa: CAWSGAEQYF
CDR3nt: TGTGCCTGGAGTGGAGCAGAGCAGTACTTC

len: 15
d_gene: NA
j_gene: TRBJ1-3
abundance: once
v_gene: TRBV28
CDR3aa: CASSLLRGTGNTIYF
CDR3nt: TGTGCCAGCAGTTTACTGCGGGGGACTGGAAACACCATATATTTT

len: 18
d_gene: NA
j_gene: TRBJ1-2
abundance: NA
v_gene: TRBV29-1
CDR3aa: CSVEELGGIGSSYYGYTF
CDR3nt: TGCAGCGTTGAAGAACTGGGAGGGATAGGTAGTTCCTATTATGGCTACACCTTC

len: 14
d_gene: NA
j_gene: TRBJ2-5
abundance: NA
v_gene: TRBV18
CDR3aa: CASSPTVGVKEQYF
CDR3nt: TGTGCCAGCTCACCAACCGTAGGAGTGAAGGAGCAGTACTTC

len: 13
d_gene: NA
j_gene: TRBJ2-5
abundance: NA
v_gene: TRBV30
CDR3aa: CAWGGGSKETQYF
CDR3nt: TGTGCCTGGGGAGGAGGTTCTAAAGAGACCCAGTACTTC

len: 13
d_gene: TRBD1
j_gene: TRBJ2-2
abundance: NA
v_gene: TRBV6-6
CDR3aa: CASNDRGSGELFF
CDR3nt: TGTGCCAGCAACGACAGGGGATCCGGGGAGCTGTTTTTT

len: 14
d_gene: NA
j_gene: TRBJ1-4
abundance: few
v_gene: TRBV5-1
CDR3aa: CASSLGAGNEKLFF
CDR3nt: TGCGCCAGCAGCTTGGGGGCAGGAAATGAAAAACTGTTTTTT

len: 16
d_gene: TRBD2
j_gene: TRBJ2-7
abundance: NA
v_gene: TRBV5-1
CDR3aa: CASSIGLAEPSYEQYF
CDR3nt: TGCGCCAGCAGCATCGGACTAGCGGAGCCCTCCTACGAGCAGTACTTC

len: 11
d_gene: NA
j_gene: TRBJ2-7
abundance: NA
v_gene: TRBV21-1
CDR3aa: CASIAGGLQYF
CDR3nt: TGTGCCAGCATAGCGGGAGGGCTGCAGTACTTC

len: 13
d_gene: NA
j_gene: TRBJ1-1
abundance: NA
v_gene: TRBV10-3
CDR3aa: CAIRDRAQGEAFF
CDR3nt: TGTGCCATTCGAGACCGGGCCCAGGGGGAAGCTTTCTTT

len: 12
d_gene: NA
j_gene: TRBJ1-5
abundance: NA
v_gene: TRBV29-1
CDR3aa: CSVGVRGQPQHF
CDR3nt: TGCAGCGTTGGAGTTCGGGGTCAGCCCCAGCATTTT

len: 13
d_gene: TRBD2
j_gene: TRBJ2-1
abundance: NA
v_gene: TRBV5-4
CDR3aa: CASSLEGGHEQFF
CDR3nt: TGTGCCAGCAGCTTGGAGGGAGGGCATGAGCAGTTCTTC

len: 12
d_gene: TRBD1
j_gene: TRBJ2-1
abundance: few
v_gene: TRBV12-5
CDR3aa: CASGRQGREQFF
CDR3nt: TGTGCTAGTGGACGACAGGGCAGGGAGCAGTTCTTC

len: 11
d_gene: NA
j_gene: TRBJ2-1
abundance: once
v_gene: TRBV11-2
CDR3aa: CASSNTNEQFF
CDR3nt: TGTGCCAGCAGCAACACCAATGAGCAGTTCTTC

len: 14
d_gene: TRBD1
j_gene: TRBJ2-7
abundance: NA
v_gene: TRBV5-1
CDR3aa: CASSPGGAPYEQYF
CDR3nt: TGCGCCAGCAGCCCAGGGGGAGCCCCCTACGAGCAGTACTTC

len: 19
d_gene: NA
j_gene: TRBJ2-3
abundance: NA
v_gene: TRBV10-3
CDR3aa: CAISVDFSVFFFRTDTQYF
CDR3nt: TGTGCCATCAGCGTCGACTTTAGTGTTTTCTTTTTTCGCACAGATACGCAGTATTTT

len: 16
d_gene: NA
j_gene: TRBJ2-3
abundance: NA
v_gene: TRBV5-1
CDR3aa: CASSLGWGELADTQYF
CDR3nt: TGCGCCAGCAGCCTAGGATGGGGGGAATTGGCAGATACGCAGTATTTT

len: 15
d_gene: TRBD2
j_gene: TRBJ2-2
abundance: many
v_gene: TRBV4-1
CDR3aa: CASSLISGDTGELFF
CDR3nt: TGCGCCAGCAGCCTTATTAGCGGGGACACCGGGGAGCTGTTTTTT

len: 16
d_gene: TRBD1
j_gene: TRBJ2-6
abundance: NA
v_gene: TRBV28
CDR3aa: CATTGQTFSGANVLTF
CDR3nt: TGTGCCACCACGGGACAGACATTCTCTGGGGCCAACGTCCTGACTTTC

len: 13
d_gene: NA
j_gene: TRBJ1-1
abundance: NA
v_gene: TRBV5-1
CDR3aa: CASSIGTGAEAFF
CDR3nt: TGCGCCAGCAGCATAGGCACGGGGGCTGAAGCTTTCTTT

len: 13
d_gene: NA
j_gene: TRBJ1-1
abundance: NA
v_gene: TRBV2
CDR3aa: CASSEKQSTEAFF
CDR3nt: TGTGCCAGCAGTGAGAAGCAAAGCACTGAAGCTTTCTTT

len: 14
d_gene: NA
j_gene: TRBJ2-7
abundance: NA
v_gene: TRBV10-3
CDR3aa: CAISEAGQSYEQYF
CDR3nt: TGTGCCATCAGTGAGGCGGGACAGTCCTACGAGCAGTACTTC

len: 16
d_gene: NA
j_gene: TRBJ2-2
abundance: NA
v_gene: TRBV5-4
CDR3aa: CASSLEGRRDTGELFF
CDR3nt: TGTGCCAGCAGCTTGGAGGGAAGGAGGGACACCGGGGAGCTGTTTTTT

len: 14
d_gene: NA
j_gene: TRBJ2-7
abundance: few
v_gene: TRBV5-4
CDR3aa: CASSLGLDFYEQYF
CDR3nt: TGTGCCAGCAGCTTGGGGCTTGACTTCTACGAGCAGTACTTC